These T cell receptor beta chains were read from a single sample in a study of CD8+ T cells in alopecia areata. Assay used: immunoSEQ multiplex PCR; TCRdb lists only in-frame clones, some missing. Here the sample spans roughly 120,000 clones, under 40% being singletons. Sequencing used CD4+ T cells sorted from blood. Every receptor here comes from a human donor with alopecia areata. Both conserved end residues are part of each CDR3.

J gene | V gene | CDR3 protein
TRBJ1-2 | TRBV21-1 | CASSLRQPVNYGYTF
TRBJ2-7 | TRBV28 | CASSPGVSYEQYF
TRBJ1-1 | TRBV29-1 | CSVDQVSYTEAFF
TRBJ2-2 | TRBV11-2 | CASRREPSTGELFF
TRBJ1-1 | TRBV28 | CASSQPTRNTEAFF
TRBJ2-7 | TRBV7-8 | CASSPQGTGEQYF
TRBJ2-5 | TRBV5-1 | CASSFGRGETQYF
TRBJ1-2 | TRBV7-9 | CASSSDRFYGYTF
TRBJ2-6 | TRBV15 | CATSTRVDGANVLTF
TRBJ2-1 | TRBV5-1 | CASSSYPLAGLYNEQFF
TRBJ1-2 | TRBV5-1 | CASTGTGFSYGYTF
TRBJ2-7 | TRBV7-2 | CASSGRGTGASSSYEQYF
TRBJ2-5 | TRBV7-6 | CASSLGRQETQYF
TRBJ1-2 | TRBV29-1 | CSDAGTGVGYTF
TRBJ2-7 | TRBV5-1 | CASSLGGYEQYF
TRBJ2-7 | TRBV30 | CAWSVWGQGSYEQYF
TRBJ2-7 | TRBV28 | CASIDGGDFSYEQYF
TRBJ2-1 | TRBV29-1 | CSVVVPSYNEQFF
TRBJ2-4 | TRBV5-1 | CASTVTGGAKNIQYF
TRBJ1-2 | TRBV27 | CASSQRRGTTSNYGYTF
TRBJ2-3 | TRBV5-1 | CASSLQRTDTQYF
TRBJ1-6 | TRBV6-5 | CASRPDRARNSPLHF
TRBJ1-1 | TRBV29-1 | CTLSSTQGTEAFF
TRBJ2-7 | TRBV29-1 | CSVPEPGHQLSYEQYF
TRBJ2-7 | TRBV27 | CASTPSPGQEYEQYF
TRBJ2-1 | TRBV28 | CASRERGKGNEQFF
TRBJ1-1 | TRBV28 | CASSLSQSGTFF
TRBJ1-4 | TRBV28 | CASSSGADGEKLFF
TRBJ2-2 | TRBV6-5 | CASSYEGAGELFF
TRBJ1-2 | TRBV25-1 | CASSEFVGARGLTF
TRBJ1-5 | TRBV30 | CAWTTHGGGSGQPQHF
TRBJ1-2 | TRBV7-8 | CASSLASDTDGYTF
TRBJ1-1 | TRBV30 | CAWSRSTRTEAFF
TRBJ1-2 | TRBV27 | CASSNTGTRVGYTF
TRBJ2-1 | TRBV28 | CASSALAVNNEQFF
TRBJ2-5 | TRBV5-1 | CASSLLAGAQETQYF
TRBJ1-2 | TRBV10-3 | CAISEPENRGQGYTF
TRBJ2-5 | TRBV7-2 | CASSLGYGTRFQETQYF
TRBJ2-7 | TRBV18 | CASSPGNYEQYF
TRBJ2-1 | TRBV28 | CASSRLADNEQFF
TRBJ1-1 | TRBV28 | CASSPWDRGTEAFF
TRBJ1-2 | TRBV29-1 | CSVAGTGYGYTF
TRBJ2-7 | TRBV7-9 | CASSPGREEQYF